This paragraph covers one TCR beta chain sequence. The antigen is unknown. PCR involved 60 Vbeta and 13 Jbeta primers. This table comes from immunoSEQ multiplex PCR, and its TCRdb copy is limited to in-frame clones, with some not included. In the table there are some 170,000 clones, about 75% of which are singletons. The data originate from a study of cytomegalovirus exposure and HLA in healthy donors. Study-level points and caveats: The study designated 150 to 200 TCR beta chains cytomegalovirus-associated.

Trimming pared 3 bases from V and 2 bases from J, leaving 8 bases between. The germline V gene has CDR1 SGDLS and CDR2 YYNGEE. The CDR3 extends over 14 amino acids. The receptor comes from a man aged 35 to 55 in good health and CMV-seropositive. The sequencing input was PBMCs. This rearrangement joins TRBV9 to TRBJ2-2, with D maybe TRBD2 (5 bases). The CDR3 DNA reads as TGTGCCAGCAGCGAAGGACTCAACACCGGGGAGCTGTTTTTT. It specifies CASSEGLNTGELFF.